Here is one T cell receptor beta chain with its context. This entry belongs to a study of control samples from healthy donors and cancer patients. CDR1 is MNHEY, CDR2 SMNVEV, per germline (reference sequence). V was clipped by 6 bases and J by 4 bases, with 14 bases between them. This CDR3 region has 14 residues. The data were produced by immunoSEQ multiplex PCR, yet TCRdb's version contains in-frame clones alone and is incomplete. The table shows more than 140,000 clones, with 75% to 95% occurring only once. The receptor's source is a man between 18 and 29 years old in good health. The sequencing sample was made of blood. V is TRBV27 and J is TRBJ2-3; tentative D call: TRBD2 (6 bases). The CDR3 DNA reads TGTGCCAGCAGCCTAGCGCGTGTGTCAGATACGCAGTATTTT. Translation: CASSLARVSDTQYF.